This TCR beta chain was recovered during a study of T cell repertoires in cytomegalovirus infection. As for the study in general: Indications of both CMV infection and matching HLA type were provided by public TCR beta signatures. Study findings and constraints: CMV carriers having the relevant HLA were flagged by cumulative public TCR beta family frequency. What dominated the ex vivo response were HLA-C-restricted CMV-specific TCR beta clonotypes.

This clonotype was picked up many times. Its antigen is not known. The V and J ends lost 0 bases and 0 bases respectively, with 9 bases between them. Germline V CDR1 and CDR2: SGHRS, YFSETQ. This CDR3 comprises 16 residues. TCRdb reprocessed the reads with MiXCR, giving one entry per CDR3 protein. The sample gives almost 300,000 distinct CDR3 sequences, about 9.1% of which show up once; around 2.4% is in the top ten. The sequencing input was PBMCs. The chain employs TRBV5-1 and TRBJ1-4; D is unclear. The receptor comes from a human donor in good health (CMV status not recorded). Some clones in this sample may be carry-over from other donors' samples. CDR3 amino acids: CASSLAWGTTNEKLFF. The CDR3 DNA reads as TGCGCCAGCAGCTTGGCTTGGGGAACAACTAATGAAAAACTGTTTTTT.